This TCR beta chain was obtained from a study of cytomegalovirus exposure and HLA in healthy donors. Sequenced by immunoSEQ multiplex PCR; TCRdb stores in-frame clones only, minus some. Seen here are approximately 150,000 clones, around nine tenths observed once, and the top ten hold 1.4%. As concerns this clone: The junction differs from germline at one of its ends, possibly a read error.

This TCR came from a woman aged 25 to 39 in good health and CMV-seronegative. The sequenced material came from PBMCs.

The CDR3 DNA reads as TGTGCCAGCAGCCCAACAGGGGGCGCACACTATGGCTATACCTTC. This translates into CASSPTGGAHYGYTF. The chain recombines TRBV11-2 with TRBJ1-2, with 9 positions matching TRBD1. Germline V gene data show CDR1 as SGHAT and CDR2 as FQNNGV. The CDR3 runs to 15 residues. Based on the CDR3 plus reference TRBV11-2 and TRBJ1-2, the full variable domain is EAGVAQSPRYKIIEKRQSVAFWCNPISGHATLYWYQQILGQGPKLLIQFQNNGVVDDSQLPKDRFSAERLKGVDSTLKIQPAKLEDSAVYLCASSPTGGAHYGYTFGSGTRLTVV.